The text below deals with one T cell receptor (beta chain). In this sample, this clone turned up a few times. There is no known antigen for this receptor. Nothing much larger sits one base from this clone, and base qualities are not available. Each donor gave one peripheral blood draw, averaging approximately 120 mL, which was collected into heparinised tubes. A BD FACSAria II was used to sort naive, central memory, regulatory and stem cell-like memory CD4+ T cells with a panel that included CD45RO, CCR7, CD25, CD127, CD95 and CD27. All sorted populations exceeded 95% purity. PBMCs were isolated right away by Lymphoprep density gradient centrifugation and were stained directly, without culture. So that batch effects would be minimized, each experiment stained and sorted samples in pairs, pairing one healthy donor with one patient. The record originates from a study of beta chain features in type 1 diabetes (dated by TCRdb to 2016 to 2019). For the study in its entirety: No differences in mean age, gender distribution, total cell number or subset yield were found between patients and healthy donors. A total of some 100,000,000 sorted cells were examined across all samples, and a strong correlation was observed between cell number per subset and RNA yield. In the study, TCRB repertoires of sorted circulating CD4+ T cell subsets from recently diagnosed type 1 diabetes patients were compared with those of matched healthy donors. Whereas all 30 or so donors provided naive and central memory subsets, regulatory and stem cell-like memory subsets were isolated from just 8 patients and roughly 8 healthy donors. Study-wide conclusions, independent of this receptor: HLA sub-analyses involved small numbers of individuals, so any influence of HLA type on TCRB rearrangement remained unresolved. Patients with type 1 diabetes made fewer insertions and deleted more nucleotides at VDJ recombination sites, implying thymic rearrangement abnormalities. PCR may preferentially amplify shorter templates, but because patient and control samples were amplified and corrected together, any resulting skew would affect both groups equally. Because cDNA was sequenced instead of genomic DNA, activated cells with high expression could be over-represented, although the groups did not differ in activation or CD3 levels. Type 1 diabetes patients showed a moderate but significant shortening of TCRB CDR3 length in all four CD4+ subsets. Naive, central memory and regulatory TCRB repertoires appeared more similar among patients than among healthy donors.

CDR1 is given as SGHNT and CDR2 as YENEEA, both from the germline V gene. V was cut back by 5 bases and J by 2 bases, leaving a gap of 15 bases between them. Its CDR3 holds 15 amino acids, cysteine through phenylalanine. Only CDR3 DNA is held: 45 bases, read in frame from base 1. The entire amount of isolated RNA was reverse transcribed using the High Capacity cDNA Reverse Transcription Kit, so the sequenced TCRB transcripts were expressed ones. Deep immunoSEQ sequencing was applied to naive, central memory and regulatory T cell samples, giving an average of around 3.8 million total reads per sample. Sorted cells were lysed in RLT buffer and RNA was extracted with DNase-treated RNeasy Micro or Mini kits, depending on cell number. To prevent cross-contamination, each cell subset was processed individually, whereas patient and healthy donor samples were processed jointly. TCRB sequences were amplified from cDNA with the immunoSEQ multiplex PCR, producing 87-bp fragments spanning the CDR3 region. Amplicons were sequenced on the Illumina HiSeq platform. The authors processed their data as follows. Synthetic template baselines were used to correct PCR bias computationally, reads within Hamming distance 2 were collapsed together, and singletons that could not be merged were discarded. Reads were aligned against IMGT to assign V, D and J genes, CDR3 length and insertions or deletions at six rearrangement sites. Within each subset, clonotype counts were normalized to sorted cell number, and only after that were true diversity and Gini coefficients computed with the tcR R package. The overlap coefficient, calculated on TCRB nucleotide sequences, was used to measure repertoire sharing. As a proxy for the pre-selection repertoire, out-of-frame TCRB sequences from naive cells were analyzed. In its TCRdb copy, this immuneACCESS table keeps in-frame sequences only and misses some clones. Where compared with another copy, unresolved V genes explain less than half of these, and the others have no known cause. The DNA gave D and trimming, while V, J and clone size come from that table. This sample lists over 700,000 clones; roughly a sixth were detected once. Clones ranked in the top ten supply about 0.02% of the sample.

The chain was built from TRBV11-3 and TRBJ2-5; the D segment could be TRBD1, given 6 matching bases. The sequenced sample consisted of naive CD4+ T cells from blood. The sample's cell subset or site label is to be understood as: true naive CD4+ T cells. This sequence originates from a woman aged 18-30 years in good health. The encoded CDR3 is CASSSTGFGQETQYF. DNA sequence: TGTGCCAGCAGCAGCACAGGGTTTGGGCAAGAGACCCAGTACTTC.